Sequencing of this TCR beta chain was carried out in a study of blood T cells in healthy people across ages. General study points: Estimates based on one million T cells were treated as lower bounds. Getting older went along with TCR beta diversity per million T cells dropping roughly linearly. Strong correlation existed between TCR beta diversity and naive T cell percentage.

In this sample, this clonotype turned up many times. No antigen is known for it. PCR was performed a second time for about 7 to 11 cycles using a sample-barcoded 5' primer and a J-beta primer mix. TCRdb re-called the 5' RACE reads with MiXCR, one entry per CDR3 protein. The repertoire includes about 1.4 million distinct CDR3 sequences, approximately 60% of them detected once, and under 8.5% sits in the top ten. The authors extracted at least 6 micrograms of total RNA per sample. The CDR3 consists of 11 residues. After removal of 4 bases from V and 9 bases from J, the junction contained 0 bases not matched to a gene. Germline V gene sequence: CDR1 DFQATT, CDR2 SNEGSKA (reference sequence).

The sequenced material came from blood. The chain uses TRBV20-1 and TRBJ1-6; TRBD1 aligns across 7 bases. The source is a young man in good health. The chain's CDR3 is CSAKGASPLHF. CDR3 nucleotides: TGCAGTGCTAAGGGGGCTTCACCCCTCCACTTT.